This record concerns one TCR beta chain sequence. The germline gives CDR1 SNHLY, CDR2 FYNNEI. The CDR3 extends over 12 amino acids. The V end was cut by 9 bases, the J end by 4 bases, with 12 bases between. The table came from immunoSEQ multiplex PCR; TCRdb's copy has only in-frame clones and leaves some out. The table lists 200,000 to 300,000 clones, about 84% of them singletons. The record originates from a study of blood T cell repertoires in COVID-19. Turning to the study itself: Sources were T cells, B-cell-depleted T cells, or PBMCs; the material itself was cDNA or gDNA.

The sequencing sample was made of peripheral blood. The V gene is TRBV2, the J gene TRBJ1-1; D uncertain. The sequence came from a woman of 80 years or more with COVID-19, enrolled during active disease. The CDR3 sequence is CARRADGTEAFF. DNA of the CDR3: TGTGCCAGGCGGGCAGACGGCACTGAAGCTTTCTTT.